The 26 T cell receptor beta chains given below trace back to one sample, sequenced in a study of blood T cell repertoires in COVID-19. Measured with immunoSEQ multiplex PCR; TCRdb has only the in-frame clones, and not every one. In the table there are more than 300,000 clones, 85% to 90% of which are singletons. Specimen: PBMCs or T cells enriched from blood (not recorded which). The receptors stem from a young man who had recovered from COVID-19.

CDR3 sequence (DNA): TGTGCCAGTAGTCTCCGGGATCACAATCAGCCCCAGCATTTT. Its translation: CASSLRDHNQPQHF. The chain has TRBV19 and TRBJ1-5; D is uncertain. Germline loops: CDR1 LNHDA, CDR2 SQIVND (reference sequence). The CDR3 length is 14 residues. The ends were cut back, 5 bases at V and 3 bases at J, with 11 bases in the middle.

The V call is TRBV6-5, the J call TRBJ1-2; 9 bases are a match to TRBD1. This CDR3 region has 13 residues. Per germline, CDR1 MNHEY and CDR2 SVGAGI. Unmatched junction bases numbered 10, after V lost 10 bases and J lost 7 bases. The CDR3 here is CAIRDRETGGYTF. For the CDR3, the DNA is TGTGCCATCCGGGACAGGGAAACTGGTGGCTACACCTTC.

The chain combines TRBV2 with TRBJ2-7, with 11 bases fitting TRBD1. This CDR3 is 14 amino acids long. CDR1 SNHLY and CDR2 FYNNEI come from the germline V gene. J gave up 4 bases and V 8 bases, and 7 bases lay outside the gene matches. The CDR3 bases are TGTGCCAGCCAAGAGGGGACAGGGGGATACGAGCAGTACTTC. It codes for CASQEGTGGYEQYF.

The chain has TRBV27 and TRBJ2-7; TRBD1 aligns across 7 bases. CDR3 length: 15 residues. CDR1 MNHEY and CDR2 SMNVEV come from the germline V gene (reference sequence). The V segment lost 5 bases and the J segment 0 bases; nucleotides outside the gene matches: 7. The CDR3 protein is CASSSYGQASYEQYF. CDR3 nucleotides: TGTGCCAGCAGTAGCTATGGACAGGCCTCCTACGAGCAGTACTTC.

This chain links TRBV30 with TRBJ2-5; TRBD2 matches at 8 bases. V was pared by 5 bases and J by 8 bases, with 13 bases of the junction left unmatched. This CDR3 comprises 14 residues. CDR1 and CDR2 from the germline V gene are GTSNPN and SVGIG (reference sequence). CDR3 amino acids: CAWLSAAGVRTQYF. The CDR3 region has the DNA TGTGCCTGGCTATCGGCAGCGGGAGTACGCACCCAGTACTTC.

The chain joins TRBV30 to TRBJ2-7, with 14 bases aligning to TRBD2. Trimming removed 1 base from V and 0 bases from J; junction bases left unmatched: 14. Looked up from germline, CDR1 is GTSNPN and CDR2 is SVGIG (reference sequence). The CDR3 length is 20 residues. CDR3 sequence (DNA): TGTGCCTGGAGTGATGAGTGGGGGACTAGCGGGGGCCCCAGCTCCTACGAGCAGTACTTC. It codes for CAWSDEWGTSGGPSSYEQYF.

The chain joins TRBV7-4 to TRBJ1-1; TRBD1 aligns across 7 bases. Trimming cost V 5 bases and J 3 bases; bases outside gene matches: 9. The CDR3 runs 15 residues. CDR1 is SGHVT and CDR2 is SQSDAQ in the germline V gene. DNA for the CDR3: TGTGCCAGCAGCCTCGGGACAGTAGCTTACACTGAAGCTTTCTTT. Translation gives CASSLGTVAYTEAFF.

The V call is TRBV18, the J call TRBJ2-7, with TRBD2 matching over 9 bases. There are 16 residues in the CDR3. Germline CDR1 is KGHSH and CDR2 is LQKENI. After removal of 3 bases from V and 2 bases from J, the junction contained 8 bases not matched to a gene. The CDR3 DNA sequence: TGTGCCAGCTCACCTTCCTGGACTAGCGCCACCTACGAGCAGTACTTC. Its protein product is CASSPSWTSATYEQYF.

This rearrangement joins TRBV30 to TRBJ1-6, with D hard to call. Between the trimmed V and J ends, which lost 5 bases and 6 bases, there was a span of 14 bases. The CDR3 runs to 14 residues. Germline lookup yields CDR1 GTSNPN and CDR2 SVGIG (reference sequence). This CDR3 reads CAWGHGSSNSPLHF. The CDR3 nucleotides are TGTGCCTGGGGCCACGGGAGCAGTAATTCACCCCTCCACTTT.

The rearrangement uses TRBV6-5 and TRBJ2-1; 9 bases agree with TRBD1. Germline values: CDR1 MNHEY, CDR2 SVGAGI. This CDR3 has 15 amino acids. The V and J ends lost 6 bases and 4 bases, in that order; junction bases with no gene match: 7. The CDR3 sequence is CASSAGTGRYNEQFF. The CDR3 DNA follows: TGTGCCAGCAGCGCCGGGACAGGGAGGTACAATGAGCAGTTCTTC.

The chain employs TRBV19 and TRBJ1-1; D is unclear. This CDR3 has 13 residues. Germline V lookup: CDR1 LNHDA, CDR2 SQIVND (reference sequence). V shed 7 bases and J shed 7 bases, with 16 bases lying between them. CDR3 nucleotide sequence: TGTGCCAGTACCCATCACAACAGAGATGAAGCTTTCTTT. As protein: CASTHHNRDEAFF.

The chain employs TRBV29-1 and TRBJ2-5; 8 nucleotides line up with TRBD2. Germline lookup yields CDR1 SQVTM and CDR2 ANQGSEA. The V and J ends lost 5 bases and 4 bases, in that order; junction bases with no gene match: 12. The CDR3 spans 15 residues. CDR3 amino acids: CSVSNGGALGETQYF. The CDR3 region has the DNA TGCAGCGTTTCAAACGGGGGGGCTTTGGGAGAGACCCAGTACTTC.

The genes are TRBV6-5 and TRBJ2-5, with TRBD1 matching over 8 bases. With 6 bases clipped from V and 5 bases from J, the junction kept 5 bases outside the gene matches. Germline V gene sequence: CDR1 MNHEY, CDR2 SVGAGI. The CDR3 runs 13 residues. CDR3 protein: CASRKTGVETQYF. The DNA of the CDR3 is TGTGCCAGCAGGAAGACAGGGGTTGAGACCCAGTACTTC.

The chain combines TRBV5-5 with TRBJ1-6, with TRBD1 matching 9 bases. The ends lost 4 bases at V and 10 bases at J; junction bases unmatched: 12. Germline V lookup: CDR1 SGHKS, CDR2 YYEKEE (reference sequence). The CDR3 contains 16 residues. CDR3 sequence (DNA): TGTGCCAGCAGCCCTACTTCGACAGGGGGACACTCACCCCTCCACTTT. Its translation: CASSPTSTGGHSPLHF.

The gene calls are TRBV28 and TRBJ1-3; no reliable D call. The germline V gene encodes CDR1 MDHEN and CDR2 SYDVKM. V dropped 4 bases and J dropped 2 bases, with 12 bases sitting between them. This CDR3 spans 15 amino acids. The CDR3 reads CASSSLLGPGNTIYF. For the CDR3, the DNA is TGTGCCAGCAGTTCGTTACTAGGGCCTGGAAACACCATATATTTT.

This clone occurred many times. This chain links TRBV11-1 with TRBJ1-6; 8 bases agree with TRBD1. The V and J ends lost 5 bases and 7 bases, in that order; junction bases with no gene match: 4. In germline, CDR1 is SGHAT, CDR2 FQDESV (reference sequence). The CDR3 loop spans 14 amino acids. The CDR3 DNA sequence: TGTGCCAGCAGCCGGACAGGGCGGAATTCACCCCTCCACTTT. It yields the protein CASSRTGRNSPLHF.

The rearrangement uses TRBV3-1 (or the pseudogene TRBV3-2) and TRBJ1-4; the match to TRBD1 covers 7 bases. CDR3 length: 13 residues. Germline V gene sequence: CDR1 LGHDT, CDR2 YNNKEL (reference sequence). The junction had 3 bases not matched to a gene; V was cut back by 4 bases and J by 7 bases. CDR3 protein: CASSPRQGEKLFF. In DNA, the CDR3 is TGTGCCAGCAGCCCCCGACAGGGTGAAAAACTGTTTTTT.

The chain has TRBV4-1 and TRBJ2-5; D uncertain. The CDR3 sequence is 12 residues long. Per germline, CDR1 MGHRA and CDR2 YSYEKL. V lost 4 bases to trimming and J lost 6 bases, with 9 bases between them. CDR3 in DNA: TGCGCCAGCAGCCCCCCTGGCAAGACCCAGTACTTC. Its translation: CASSPPGKTQYF.

The rearrangement links TRBV30 to TRBJ2-5; 8 nucleotides match TRBD2. Germline V gene sequence: CDR1 GTSNPN, CDR2 SVGIG (reference sequence). V shed 1 base, J shed 4 bases, and the junction held 8 bases outside the gene matches. This CDR3 has 15 residues. The CDR3 sequence: CAWSEGGSGGETQYF. DNA for the CDR3: TGTGCCTGGAGTGAAGGGGGAAGCGGGGGAGAGACCCAGTACTTC.

V and J are TRBV20-1 and TRBJ2-5, with 9 bases identical to TRBD1. The ends lost 7 bases at V and 7 bases at J; junction bases unmatched: 4. The CDR3 loop spans 11 amino acids. CDR1 and CDR2 from the germline V gene are DFQATT and SNEGSKA (reference sequence). CDR3 coding DNA: TGCAGTGGGGAGACAGGGGGGACCCAGTACTTC. It specifies CSGETGGTQYF.

This chain joins TRBV20-1 and TRBJ1-2; D is uncertain. The V gene's germline CDR1 is DFQATT and CDR2 SNEGSKA (reference sequence). The CDR3 loop spans 11 amino acids. The V end lost 3 bases, the J end lost 6 bases, and 8 bases lay between the germline ends. CDR3 DNA: TGCAGTGCTAGGTTATATGATGGCTACACCTTC. It yields the protein CSARLYDGYTF.

The CDR3 region is CASRAWDRDYEQYF. CDR3 sequence (DNA): TGCGCCAGCAGAGCTTGGGACAGGGACTACGAGCAGTACTTC. This chain links TRBV10-2 with TRBJ2-7, with 9 bases fitting TRBD1. The CDR3 loop spans 14 amino acids. V dropped 6 bases and J dropped 3; count of bases not matched to a gene: 6. Germline loops: CDR1 WSHSY, CDR2 SAAADI.

The chain uses TRBV5-4 and TRBJ1-4, with TRBD1 as a possible D gene (6 bases). The germline V gene encodes CDR1 SGHNT and CDR2 YYREEE (reference sequence). Between the trimmed V and J ends, which lost 3 bases and 7 bases, there was a span of 13 bases. CDR3 length: 14 amino acids. In nucleotides, the CDR3 is TGTGCCAGCAGCTCGGAGGGGGAGGGTGAAAAACTGTTTTTT. Translating it yields CASSSEGEGEKLFF.

The chain carries TRBV6-5 and TRBJ2-7; TRBD1 aligns across 8 bases. The germline V gene encodes CDR1 MNHEY and CDR2 SVGAGI. The CDR3 spans 16 residues. The junction had 9 bases not matched to a gene; V was cut back by 0 bases and J by 5 bases. The DNA for the CDR3 is TGTGCCAGCAGTTACTCCAGGGGGCGCGGGTCGCACGAGCAGTACTTC. This codes for CASSYSRGRGSHEQYF.

The V call is TRBV15, the J call TRBJ1-2; perhaps TRBD1 as D (5 bases). CDR1 LNHNV and CDR2 YYDKDF come from the germline V gene (reference sequence). The CDR3 consists of 14 residues. Trimming removed 1 base from V and 1 base from J, with 7 bases in between. The CDR3 here is CATSRGQNNYGYTF. CDR3 bases: TGTGCCACCAGCAGAGGACAGAATAACTATGGCTACACCTTC.

The chain recombines TRBV5-6 with TRBJ1-6, with TRBD1 identical over 7 bases. The CDR3 spans 15 residues. The germline gives CDR1 SGHDT, CDR2 YYEEEE. The junction had 5 bases not matched to a gene; V was cut back by 4 bases and J by 4 bases. The CDR3 spells CASSQGTAYNSPLHF. The CDR3 bases are TGTGCCAGCAGCCAGGGGACAGCGTATAATTCACCCCTCCACTTT. Full variable domain (outside the CDR3, taken from reference TRBV5-6 and TRBJ1-6): DAGVTQSPTHLIKTRGQQVTLRCSPKSGHDTVSWYQQALGQGPQFIFQYYEEEERQRGNFPDRFSGHQFPNYSSELNVNALLLGDSALYLCASSQGTAYNSPLHFGNGTRLTVT.